The sequence of this T cell receptor beta chain was determined in a study of blood T cell repertoires in COVID-19. Study-level information: Both acute and convalescent COVID-19 samples were obtained from the United States, Italy and Spain. PBMCs, B-cell-depleted T cells, or T cells were the source of the cDNA or gDNA that made up the material.

The authors' processing: Using reference gene primer amplification, nucleated cell counts were estimated. Clones were read by immunoSEQ multiplex PCR, and TCRdb kept only the in-frame ones, dropping some. The D gene and trimming were derived from the DNA, and the V and J assignments and clone size from that table. The data contain approximately 89,000 clones, around 85% of them seen just once; the ten biggest clones take up approximately 10%. V was pared by 9 bases and J by 7 bases, with 11 bases of the junction left unmatched. This CDR3 region has 14 residues. The V gene's germline CDR1 is SGHRS and CDR2 YFSETQ.

This TCR derives from a woman in her seventies with active or convalescent COVID-19. The sequenced sample was peripheral blood. This chain joins TRBV5-1 and TRBJ1-4, with 8 positions matching TRBD1. The CDR3 nucleotides read TGCGCCACCAGATCCGGGACAGGCCCTGAAAAACTGTTTTTT. This translates into CATRSGTGPEKLFF.